This TCR beta chain was identified during a study of T-cell memory formation after mild COVID-19. The study's findings and limits: Later expanders leaned CD4+, whereas clones that contracted between day 15 and 85 were balanced CD4/CD8. Pre-infection memory harbored some responding clones, suggesting cross-reactive memory joined.

There are many counts of this clonotype. Its specificity is unknown. Via MiXCR, TCRdb re-called the 5' RACE reads, giving one row per CDR3 protein. The sample includes 25,000 or so distinct CDR3 sequences, about 7.4% seen only once; the top ten take roughly 13%. The sequence was collected from an adult woman who had mild COVID-19 (a few samples of this study predate the infection). Cell type and time point are not known. The material sequenced was PBMCs or a T cell subset sorted from them (not recorded which).

The CDR3 DNA follows: TGCAGTGCTACTCCATCCCCGGGGCAGCCCCAGCATTTT. Translation: CSATPSPGQPQHF. The genes are TRBV20-1 and TRBJ1-5, with unresolved D. Trimming pared 4 bases from V and 7 bases from J, leaving 14 bases between. Germline V gives CDR1 DFQATT, CDR2 SNEGSKA (reference sequence). The length of the CDR3 is 13 residues.